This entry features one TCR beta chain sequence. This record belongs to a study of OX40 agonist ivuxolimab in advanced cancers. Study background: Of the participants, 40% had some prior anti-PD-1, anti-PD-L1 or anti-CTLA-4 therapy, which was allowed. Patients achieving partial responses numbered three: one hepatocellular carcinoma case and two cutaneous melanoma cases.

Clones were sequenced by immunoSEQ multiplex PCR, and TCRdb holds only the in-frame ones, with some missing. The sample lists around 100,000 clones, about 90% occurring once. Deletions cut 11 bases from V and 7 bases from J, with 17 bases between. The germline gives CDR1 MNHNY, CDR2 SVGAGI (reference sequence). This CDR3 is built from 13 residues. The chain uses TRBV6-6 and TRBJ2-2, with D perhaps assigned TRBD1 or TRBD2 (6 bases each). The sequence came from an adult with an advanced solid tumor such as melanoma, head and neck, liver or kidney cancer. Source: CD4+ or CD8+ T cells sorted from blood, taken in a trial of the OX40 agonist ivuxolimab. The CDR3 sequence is CAGGGQSDGELFF. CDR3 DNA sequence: TGTGCCGGTGGGGGGCAGTCAGACGGGGAGCTGTTTTTT.